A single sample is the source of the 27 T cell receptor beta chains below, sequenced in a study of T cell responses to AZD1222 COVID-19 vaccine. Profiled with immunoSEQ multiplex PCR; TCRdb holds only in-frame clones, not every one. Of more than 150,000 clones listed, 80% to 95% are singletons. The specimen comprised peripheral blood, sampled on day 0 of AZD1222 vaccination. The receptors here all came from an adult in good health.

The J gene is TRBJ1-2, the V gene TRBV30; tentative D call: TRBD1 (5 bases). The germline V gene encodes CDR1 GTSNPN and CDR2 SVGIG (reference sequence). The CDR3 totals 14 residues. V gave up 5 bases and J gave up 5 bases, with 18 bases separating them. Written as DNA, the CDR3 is TGTGCCTGGGGCCCCGGGACCCTCCGATATGGCTACACCTTC. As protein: CAWGPGTLRYGYTF.

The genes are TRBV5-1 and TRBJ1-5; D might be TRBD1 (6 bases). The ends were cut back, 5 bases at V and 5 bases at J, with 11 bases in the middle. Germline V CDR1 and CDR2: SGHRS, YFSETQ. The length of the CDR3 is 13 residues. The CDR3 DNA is TGCGCCAGCAGACAGGGTTTTGATCAGCCCCAGCATTTT. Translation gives CASRQGFDQPQHF. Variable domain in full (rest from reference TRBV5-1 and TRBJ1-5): KAGVTQTPRYLIKTRGQQVTLSCSPISGHRSVSWYQQTPGQGLQFLFEYFSETQRNKGNFPGRFSGRQFSNSRSEMNVSTLELGDSALYLCASRQGFDQPQHFGDGTRLSIL.

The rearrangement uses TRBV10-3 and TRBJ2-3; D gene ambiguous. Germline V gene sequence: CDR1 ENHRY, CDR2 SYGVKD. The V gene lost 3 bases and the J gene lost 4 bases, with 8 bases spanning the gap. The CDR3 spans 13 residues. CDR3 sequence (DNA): TGTGCCATCAGTGATCCGAACTCAGATACGCAGTATTTT. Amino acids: CAISDPNSDTQYF.

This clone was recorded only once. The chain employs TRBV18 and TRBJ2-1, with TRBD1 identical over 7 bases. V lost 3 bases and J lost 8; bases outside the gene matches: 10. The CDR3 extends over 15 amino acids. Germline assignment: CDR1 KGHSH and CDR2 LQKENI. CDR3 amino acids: CASSPPSTGRDEQFF. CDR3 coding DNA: TGTGCCAGCTCACCGCCCTCGACAGGGCGCGATGAGCAGTTCTTC. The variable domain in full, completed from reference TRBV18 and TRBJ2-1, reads NAGVMQNPRHLVRRRGQEARLRCSPMKGHSHVYWYRQLPEEGLKFMVYLQKENIIDESGMPKERFSAEFPKEGPSILRIQQVVRGDSAAYFCASSPPSTGRDEQFFGPGTRLTVL.

This CDR3 is CASGSLGVEKLFF. DNA of the CDR3: TGTGCCAGCGGATCCTTGGGGGTGGAAAAACTGTTTTTT. The chain joins TRBV6-5 to TRBJ1-4, with D perhaps matching TRBD1 (5 bases). CDR1 is MNHEY and CDR2 is SVGAGI in the germline V gene. V gave up 8 bases and J gave up 8 bases, with 15 bases separating them. CDR3 length: 13 amino acids.

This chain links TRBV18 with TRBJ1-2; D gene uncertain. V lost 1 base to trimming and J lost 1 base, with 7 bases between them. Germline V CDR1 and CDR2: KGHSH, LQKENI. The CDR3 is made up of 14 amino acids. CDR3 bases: TGTGCCAGCTCACCACGCGCGGGTAACTATGGCTACACCTTC. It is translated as CASSPRAGNYGYTF.

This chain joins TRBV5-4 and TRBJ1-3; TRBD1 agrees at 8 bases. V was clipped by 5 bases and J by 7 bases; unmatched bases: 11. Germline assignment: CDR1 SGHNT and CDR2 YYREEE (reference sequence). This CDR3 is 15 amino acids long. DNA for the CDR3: TGTGCCAGCAGAAACGGACAGGGCCTCGCGAACACCATATATTTT. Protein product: CASRNGQGLANTIYF.

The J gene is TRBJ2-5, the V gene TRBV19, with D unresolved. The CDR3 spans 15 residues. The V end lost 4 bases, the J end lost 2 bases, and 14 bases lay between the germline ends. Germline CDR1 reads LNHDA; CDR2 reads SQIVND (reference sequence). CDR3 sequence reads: CASSTPGPEQETQYF. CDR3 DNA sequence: TGTGCCAGTAGTACCCCGGGCCCCGAGCAAGAGACCCAGTACTTC.

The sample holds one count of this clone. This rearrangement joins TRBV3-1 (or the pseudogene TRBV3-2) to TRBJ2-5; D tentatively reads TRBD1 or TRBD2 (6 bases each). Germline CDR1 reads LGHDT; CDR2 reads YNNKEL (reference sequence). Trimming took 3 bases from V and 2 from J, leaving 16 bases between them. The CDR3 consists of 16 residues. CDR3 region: CASSHPRRGNQETQYF. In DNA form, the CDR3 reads TGTGCCAGCAGCCATCCCCGGAGGGGGAATCAAGAGACCCAGTACTTC.

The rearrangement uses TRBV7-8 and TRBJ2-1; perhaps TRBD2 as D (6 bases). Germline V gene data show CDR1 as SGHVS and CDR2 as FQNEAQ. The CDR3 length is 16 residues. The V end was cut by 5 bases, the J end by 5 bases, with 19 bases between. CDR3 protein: CASSARDSLRNNEQFF. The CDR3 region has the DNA TGTGCCAGCAGCGCCCGGGACTCCCTCCGGAACAATGAGCAGTTCTTC.

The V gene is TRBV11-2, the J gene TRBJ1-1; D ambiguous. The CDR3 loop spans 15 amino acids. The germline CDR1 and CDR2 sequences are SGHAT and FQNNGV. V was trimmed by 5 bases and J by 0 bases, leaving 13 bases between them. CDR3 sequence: CASSLSAGLNTEAFF. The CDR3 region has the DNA TGTGCCAGCAGCCTCTCAGCGGGCTTGAACACTGAAGCTTTCTTT.

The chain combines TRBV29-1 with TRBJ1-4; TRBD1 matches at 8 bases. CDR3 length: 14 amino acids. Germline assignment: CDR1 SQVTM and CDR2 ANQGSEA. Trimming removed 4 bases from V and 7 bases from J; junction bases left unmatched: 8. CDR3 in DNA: TGCAGCGTTGCGGGCGGACAGGGAGGTGAAAAACTGTTTTTT. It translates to CSVAGGQGGEKLFF.

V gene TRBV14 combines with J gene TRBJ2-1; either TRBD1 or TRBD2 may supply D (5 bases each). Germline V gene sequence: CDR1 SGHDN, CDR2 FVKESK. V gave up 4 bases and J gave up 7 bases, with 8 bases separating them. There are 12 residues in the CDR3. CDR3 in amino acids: CASSLGVNEQFF. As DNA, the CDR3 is TGTGCCAGCAGCCTGGGGGTGAATGAGCAGTTCTTC.

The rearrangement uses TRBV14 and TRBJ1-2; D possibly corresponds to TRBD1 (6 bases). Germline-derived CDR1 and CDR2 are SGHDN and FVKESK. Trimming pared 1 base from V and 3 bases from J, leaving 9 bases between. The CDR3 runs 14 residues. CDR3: CASSQAGAHYGYTF. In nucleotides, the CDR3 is TGTGCCAGCAGCCAAGCAGGGGCTCACTATGGCTACACCTTC.

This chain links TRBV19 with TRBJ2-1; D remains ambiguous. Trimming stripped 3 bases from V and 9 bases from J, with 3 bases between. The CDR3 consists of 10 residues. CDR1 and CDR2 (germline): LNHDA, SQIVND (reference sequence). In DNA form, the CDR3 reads TGTGCCAGTAGTATGGGTGAGCAGTTCTTC. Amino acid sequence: CASSMGEQFF.

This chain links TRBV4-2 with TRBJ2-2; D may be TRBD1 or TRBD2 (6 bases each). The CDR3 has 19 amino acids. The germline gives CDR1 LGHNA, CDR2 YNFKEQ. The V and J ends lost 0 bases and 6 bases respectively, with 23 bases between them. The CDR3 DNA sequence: TGTGCCAGCAGCCAAGATTGGGGCGCCTTGACAGGAGGGGCCGGGGAGCTGTTTTTT. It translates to CASSQDWGALTGGAGELFF.

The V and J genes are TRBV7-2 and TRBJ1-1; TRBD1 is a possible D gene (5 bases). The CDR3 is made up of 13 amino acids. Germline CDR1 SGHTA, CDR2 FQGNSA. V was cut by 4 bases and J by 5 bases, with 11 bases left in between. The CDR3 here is CASSSEGVTEAFF. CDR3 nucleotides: TGTGCCAGCAGCTCGGAAGGGGTAACTGAAGCTTTCTTT.

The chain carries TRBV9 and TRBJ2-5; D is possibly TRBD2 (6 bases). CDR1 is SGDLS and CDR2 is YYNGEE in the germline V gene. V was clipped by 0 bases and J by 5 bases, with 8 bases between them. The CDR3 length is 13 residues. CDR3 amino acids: CASSVDRGETQYF. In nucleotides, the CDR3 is TGTGCCAGCAGCGTAGATCGGGGGGAGACCCAGTACTTC.

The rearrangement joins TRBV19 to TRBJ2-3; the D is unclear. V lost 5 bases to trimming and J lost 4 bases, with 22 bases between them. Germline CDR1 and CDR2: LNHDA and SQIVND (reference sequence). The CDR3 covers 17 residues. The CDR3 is CASSFHATNRYADTQYF. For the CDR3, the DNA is TGTGCCAGTAGTTTTCATGCCACTAACAGATACGCAGATACGCAGTATTTT.

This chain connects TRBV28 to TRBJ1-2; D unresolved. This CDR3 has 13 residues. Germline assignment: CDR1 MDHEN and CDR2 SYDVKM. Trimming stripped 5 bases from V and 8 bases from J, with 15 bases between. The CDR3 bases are TGTGCCAGCAGTCCCCGGGCAGCCGTAGGCTACACCTTC. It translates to CASSPRAAVGYTF.

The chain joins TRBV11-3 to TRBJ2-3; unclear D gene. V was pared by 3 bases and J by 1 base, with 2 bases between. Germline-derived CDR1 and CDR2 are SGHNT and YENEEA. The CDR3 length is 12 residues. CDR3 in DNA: TGTGCCAGCAGCTTGGGCACAGATACGCAGTATTTT. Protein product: CASSLGTDTQYF.

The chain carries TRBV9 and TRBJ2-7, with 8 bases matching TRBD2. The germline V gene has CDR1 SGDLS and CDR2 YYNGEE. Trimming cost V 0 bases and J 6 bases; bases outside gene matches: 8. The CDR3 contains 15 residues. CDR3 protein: CASSVDAAGDFEQYF. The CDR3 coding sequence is TGTGCCAGCAGCGTAGATGCAGCGGGAGATTTCGAGCAGTACTTC.

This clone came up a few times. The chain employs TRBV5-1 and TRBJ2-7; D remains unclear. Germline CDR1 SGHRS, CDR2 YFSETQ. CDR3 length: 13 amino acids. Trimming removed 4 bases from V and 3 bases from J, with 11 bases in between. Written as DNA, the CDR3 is TGCGCCAGCAGCGTCAACCTATACTACGAGCAGTACTTC. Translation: CASSVNLYYEQYF.

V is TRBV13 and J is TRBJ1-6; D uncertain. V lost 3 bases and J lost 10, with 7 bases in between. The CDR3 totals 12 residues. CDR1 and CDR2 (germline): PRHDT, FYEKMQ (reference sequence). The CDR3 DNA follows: TGTGCCAGCAGCTTTATGGCCTCACCCCTCCACTTT. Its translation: CASSFMASPLHF.

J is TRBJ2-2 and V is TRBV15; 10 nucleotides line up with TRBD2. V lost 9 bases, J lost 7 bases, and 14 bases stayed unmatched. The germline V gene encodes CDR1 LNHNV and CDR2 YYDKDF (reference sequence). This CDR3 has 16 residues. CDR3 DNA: TGTGCCACTGCGGACAGCGGGAGGGCCGGTCTCGGGGAGCTGTTTTTT. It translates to CATADSGRAGLGELFF.

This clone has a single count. In nucleotides, the CDR3 is TGTGCCATCAGTGATATAAGACAGGGTGCCTACGAGCAGTACTTC. It specifies CAISDIRQGAYEQYF. The genes are TRBV10-3 and TRBJ2-7, with 7 bases aligning to TRBD1. With 3 bases clipped from V and 2 bases from J, the junction kept 7 bases outside the gene matches. The CDR3 spans 15 residues. CDR1 and CDR2 from the germline V gene are ENHRY and SYGVKD.

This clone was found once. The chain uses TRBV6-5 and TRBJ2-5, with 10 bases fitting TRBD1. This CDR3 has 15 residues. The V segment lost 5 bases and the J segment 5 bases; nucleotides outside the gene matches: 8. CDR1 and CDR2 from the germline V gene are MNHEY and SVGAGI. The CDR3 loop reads CASSRTGGRGETQYF. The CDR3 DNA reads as TGTGCCAGCAGTAGGACAGGGGGTAGGGGGGAGACCCAGTACTTC.